Listed here are 19 T cell receptor beta chains from one sample, sequenced in a study of PD-1 blockade in classical Hodgkin lymphoma. All trial patients relapsed after autologous stem cell transplantation. Some clones are missing from TCRdb's copy, which holds only in-frame ones; the method was immunoSEQ multiplex PCR. The data hold fewer than 25,000 clones, with 60% to 80% observed a single time. The sequenced sample was peripheral blood mononuclear cells (PBMCs), obtained at baseline. Source of these receptors: a human donor with classical Hodgkin lymphoma.

The table lists this clone with a few counts. This rearrangement joins TRBV5-6 to TRBJ1-1, with D tentatively TRBD1 (6 bases). V was clipped by 1 base and J by 3 bases, with 13 bases between them. The CDR3 has 15 amino acids. Per germline, CDR1 SGHDT and CDR2 YYEEEE. CDR3 sequence: CASSLYTGLDTEAFF. The CDR3 bases are TGTGCCAGCAGCTTGTATACAGGGTTAGACACTGAAGCTTTCTTT.

This chain links TRBV5-1 with TRBJ2-5; the D gene is possibly TRBD2 (6 bases). This CDR3 comprises 17 residues. Per the germline V gene, CDR1 is SGHRS and CDR2 is YFSETQ. V was cut by 0 bases and J by 0 bases, with 15 bases left in between. The CDR3 loop reads CASSLAGGRGNQETQYF. The CDR3 bases are TGCGCCAGCAGCTTGGCCGGCGGCCGGGGGAACCAAGAGACCCAGTACTTC.

J is TRBJ1-1 and V is TRBV6-5; D unresolved. V lost 6 bases, J lost 3 bases, and 11 bases lay in between. The CDR3 consists of 13 residues. CDR1 MNHEY and CDR2 SVGAGI come from the germline V gene. The CDR3 DNA sequence: TGTGCCAGCAGAATCGACGGAGACACTGAAGCTTTCTTT. Protein: CASRIDGDTEAFF.

For this clone: This sample also contains other DNA sequences that code for the same CDR3. The V and J genes are TRBV2 and TRBJ2-7, with D unclear. The V gene's germline CDR1 is SNHLY and CDR2 FYNNEI. Trimming shortened V by 0 bases and J by 4 bases, and 1 base separated the two germline ends. The CDR3 is 11 amino acids. CDR3 loop: CASSEAYEQYF. CDR3 coding DNA: TGTGCCAGCAGTGAAGCTTACGAGCAGTACTTC.

V and J are TRBV7-2 and TRBJ2-7, with 7 bases matching TRBD2. The germline V gene encodes CDR1 SGHTA and CDR2 FQGNSA. CDR3 length equals 14 residues. V dropped 4 bases and J dropped 3; count of bases not matched to a gene: 6. The CDR3 loop is CASSSGLGYYEQYF. Here the CDR3 DNA reads TGTGCCAGCAGCTCCGGACTAGGCTACTACGAGCAGTACTTC.

The chain uses TRBV7-2 and TRBJ2-5, with 9 positions matching TRBD1. V trimming: 5 bases; J trimming: 4 bases; junction bases outside the gene matches: 8. This CDR3 has 15 amino acids. Germline-derived CDR1 and CDR2 are SGHTA and FQGNSA. CDR3 sequence: CASSAGTGRRETQYF. The CDR3 bases are TGTGCCAGCAGCGCTGGGACAGGGCGTCGAGAGACCCAGTACTTC.

The chain employs TRBV6-1 and TRBJ2-1; D may match TRBD1 or TRBD2 (5 bases each). The ends were cut back, 10 bases at V and 6 bases at J, with 22 bases in the middle. The CDR3 has 15 amino acids. Germline V gene lookup returns CDR1 MNHNS and CDR2 SASEGT. Here the CDR3 reads CATQGRGPYGNEQFF. The CDR3 DNA reads TGTGCCACCCAAGGTCGGGGACCCTACGGCAATGAGCAGTTCTTC.

This chain uses TRBV2 with TRBJ2-7; either TRBD1 or TRBD2 may fit D (6 bases each). Germline V gene sequence: CDR1 SNHLY, CDR2 FYNNEI. The CDR3 is made up of 15 amino acids. V gave up 1 base and J gave up 7 bases, with 17 bases separating them. The CDR3 DNA sequence: TGTGCCAGCAGTGAAGAGGGGGGACTCCGTCGGGAGCAGTACTTC. This gives the protein CASSEEGGLRREQYF.

The chain employs TRBV27 and TRBJ1-4; 8 nucleotides match TRBD1. With 8 bases clipped from V and 1 base from J, the junction kept 15 bases outside the gene matches. The germline V gene has CDR1 MNHEY and CDR2 SMNVEV (reference sequence). This CDR3 spans 18 amino acids. CDR3 amino acids: CASCSGQGAFVTNEKLFF. CDR3 sequence (DNA): TGTGCCAGCTGCTCCGGGCAGGGGGCATTTGTAACTAATGAAAAACTGTTTTTT.

The rearrangement links TRBV15 to TRBJ1-2; D uncertain. The CDR3 is 16 amino acids. The V gene's germline CDR1 is LNHNV and CDR2 YYDKDF (reference sequence). Trimming took off 0 bases at V and 4 bases at J, with 15 bases between the two ends. In nucleotides, the CDR3 is TGTGCCACCAGCAGAGATCTGAGGCGGAACATCTATGGCTACACCTTC. It codes for CATSRDLRRNIYGYTF.

This chain joins TRBV5-4 and TRBJ1-2; D gene ambiguous. The CDR3 contains 14 residues. In germline, CDR1 is SGHNT, CDR2 YYREEE (reference sequence). With 0 bases removed from V and 4 bases from J, the gap between germline ends came to 10 bases. CDR3 in amino acids: CASSLGSELYGYTF. DNA of the CDR3: TGTGCCAGCAGCTTGGGGTCAGAACTCTATGGCTACACCTTC.

V and J are TRBV5-1 and TRBJ1-2; tentatively, D is TRBD1 (6 bases). Germline assignment: CDR1 SGHRS and CDR2 YFSETQ. CDR3 length: 15 amino acids. Between the trimmed V and J ends, which lost 4 bases and 7 bases, there was a span of 20 bases. This chain's CDR3 is CASSVGRTGGGGYTF. CDR3 nucleotide sequence: TGCGCCAGCAGCGTCGGACGGACGGGGGGCGGTGGCTACACCTTC.

The gene calls are TRBV4-3 and TRBJ1-2; 9 bases map to TRBD1. The CDR3 extends over 17 amino acids. The V gene end was trimmed by 0 bases and the J gene end by 6 bases; junction bases not matched to a gene: 11. The germline V gene encodes CDR1 LGHNA and CDR2 YSLEER. The CDR3 DNA is TGCGCCAGCAGCCAAGATGGAGGGACAGGGCCTAATAATGGCTACACCTTC. Its protein product is CASSQDGGTGPNNGYTF.

The chain has TRBV5-4 and TRBJ2-2, with a possible D match to TRBD2 (5 bases). Trimming pared 4 bases from V and 3 bases from J, leaving 16 bases between. Germline CDR1 is SGHNT and CDR2 is YYREEE (reference sequence). The CDR3 spans 16 residues. Here the CDR3 reads CASSHDIRGDTGELFF. CDR3 DNA sequence: TGTGCCAGCAGCCACGATATTCGGGGAGACACCGGGGAGCTGTTTTTT.

The chain joins TRBV5-6 to TRBJ1-2, with 8 bases lining up with TRBD1. The CDR3 loop spans 13 amino acids. The V gene end was trimmed by 4 bases and the J gene end by 4 bases; junction bases not matched to a gene: 3. CDR1 and CDR2 from the germline V gene are SGHDT and YYEEEE. In nucleotides, the CDR3 is TGTGCCAGCAGCCCGGACAGGGTCTATGGCTACACCTTC. Its protein product is CASSPDRVYGYTF. Together with reference TRBV5-6 and TRBJ1-2, the CDR3 gives the full variable domain: DAGVTQSPTHLIKTRGQQVTLRCSPKSGHDTVSWYQQALGQGPQFIFQYYEEEERQRGNFPDRFSGHQFPNYSSELNVNALLLGDSALYLCASSPDRVYGYTFGSGTRLTVV.

This chain uses TRBV18 with TRBJ1-4; 7 nucleotides match TRBD1. Germline trimming cut 6 bases from V and 5 bases from J; bases unmatched to any gene: 9. The CDR3 length is 15 residues. Germline CDR1 is KGHSH and CDR2 is LQKENI. The CDR3 reads CASSRDRERNEKLFF. CDR3 DNA sequence: TGTGCCAGCTCGCGAGACAGGGAACGGAATGAAAAACTGTTTTTT. The entire variable domain, with the rest obtained from reference TRBV18 and TRBJ1-4, is as follows: NAGVMQNPRHLVRRRGQEARLRCSPMKGHSHVYWYRQLPEEGLKFMVYLQKENIIDESGMPKERFSAEFPKEGPSILRIQQVVRGDSAAYFCASSRDRERNEKLFFGSGTQLSVL.

This clone was picked up one time. Here the CDR3 reads CASRKRGGITDTQYF. DNA for the CDR3: TGTGCCAGCAGGAAGCGGGGGGGCATCACAGATACGCAGTATTTT. The rearrangement joins TRBV9 to TRBJ2-3; 10 positions agree with TRBD2. The junction had 5 bases not matched to a gene; V was cut back by 5 bases and J by 2 bases. CDR1 and CDR2 (germline): SGDLS, YYNGEE. There are 15 residues in the CDR3. The complete variable domain, with remaining parts taken from reference TRBV9 and TRBJ2-3, reads DSGVTQTPKHLITATGQRVTLRCSPRSGDLSVYWYQQSLDQGLQFLIQYYNGEERAKGNILERFSAQQFPDLHSELNLSSLELGDSALYFCASRKRGGITDTQYFGPGTRLTVL.

This chain joins TRBV9 and TRBJ1-2; TRBD1 might be the D (6 bases). V lost 0 bases and J lost 8, with 14 bases in between. This CDR3 contains 14 residues. CDR1 is SGDLS, CDR2 YYNGEE, per germline. The CDR3 nucleotides read TGTGCCAGCAGCGTAGCAGGGGAGGGTACCGGCTACACCTTC. It is translated as CASSVAGEGTGYTF.

This chain connects TRBV7-3 to TRBJ2-2; 8 nucleotides align to TRBD2. CDR3 length: 16 amino acids. V lost 5 bases, J lost 0 bases, and 5 bases stayed unmatched. Germline CDR1 reads SGHTA; CDR2 reads FQGTGA. Here the CDR3 DNA reads TGTGCCAGCAGCCTCGGACTAGCCTCGAACACCGGGGAGCTGTTTTTT. Translating gives CASSLGLASNTGELFF.